This record looks at one TCR beta chain sequence and its context. The entry originates in a study of blood T cell repertoires in COVID-19. As for the study in general: The study drew acute and convalescent COVID-19 samples from the United States, Italy and Spain. Nucleic acid was either cDNA or gDNA, and it came from T cells, B-cell-depleted T cells, or PBMCs.

V was pared by 2 bases and J by 4 bases, with 12 bases between. This CDR3 is built from 14 residues. Germline V CDR1 and CDR2: MGHRA, YSYEKL. Using immunoSEQ multiplex PCR, the repertoire was profiled, and TCRdb retains in-frame clones only, with some absent. The sample has 220,000 or so clones, roughly four fifths seen once. Sequenced input: peripheral blood. This sequence was found in a woman aged 80 or over with COVID-19, enrolled during active disease. The J gene is TRBJ2-7, the V gene TRBV4-1, with D maybe TRBD1 (6 bases). CDR3 amino acids: CASSQLGAQYEQYF. Written as DNA, the CDR3 is TGCGCCAGCAGCCAACTGGGGGCGCAGTACGAGCAGTACTTC.